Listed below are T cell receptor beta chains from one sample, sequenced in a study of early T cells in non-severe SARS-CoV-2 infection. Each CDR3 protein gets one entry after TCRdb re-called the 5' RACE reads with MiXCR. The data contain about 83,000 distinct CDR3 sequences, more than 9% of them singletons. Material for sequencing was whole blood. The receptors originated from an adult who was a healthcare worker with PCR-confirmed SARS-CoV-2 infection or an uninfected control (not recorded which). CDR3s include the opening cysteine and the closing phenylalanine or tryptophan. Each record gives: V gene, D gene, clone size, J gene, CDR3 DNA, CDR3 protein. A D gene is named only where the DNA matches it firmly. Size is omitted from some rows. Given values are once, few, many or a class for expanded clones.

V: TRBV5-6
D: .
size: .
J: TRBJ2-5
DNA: TGTGCCAGCCTCCCGACAGGCGGGGCGACCCAGTACTTC
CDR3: CASLPTGGATQYF

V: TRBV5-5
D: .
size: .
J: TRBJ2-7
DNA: TGTGCCAGCAGCTTGCAGTCCCTCAGCTCCTACGAGCAGTACTTC
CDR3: CASSLQSLSSYEQYF

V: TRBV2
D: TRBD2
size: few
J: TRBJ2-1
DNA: TGTGCCAGCACCTACTCGGGACTAGCGGGAGGTCGGGAGCAGTTCTTC
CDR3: CASTYSGLAGGREQFF

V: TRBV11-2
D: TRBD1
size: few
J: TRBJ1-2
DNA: TGTGCCAGCAGCTCCCGGGACAGGGCTGGCTACACCTTC
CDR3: CASSSRDRAGYTF

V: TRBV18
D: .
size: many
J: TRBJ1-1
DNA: TGTGCCAGCTCTGGAGGGGCTTTGCCGACGGTGGCTTTCTTT
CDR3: CASSGGALPTVAFF

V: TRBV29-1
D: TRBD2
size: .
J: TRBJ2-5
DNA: TGCAGCGTTGATGGGCTAGCGGGAAGCTACCAAGAGACCCAGTACTTC
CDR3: CSVDGLAGSYQETQYF

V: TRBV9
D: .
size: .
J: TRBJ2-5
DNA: TGTGCCAGCAGCGTAGGAACTAGAGAGACCCAGTACTTC
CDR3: CASSVGTRETQYF

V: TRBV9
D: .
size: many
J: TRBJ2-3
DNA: TGTGCCAGCAGCGTAGTTGGGGGTAGCACAGATACGCAGTATTTT
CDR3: CASSVVGGSTDTQYF

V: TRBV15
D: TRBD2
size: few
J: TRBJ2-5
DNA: TGTGCCACCAGCAGAGATCGCGGGAGTTTTCGAGAGACCCAGTACTTC
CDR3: CATSRDRGSFRETQYF

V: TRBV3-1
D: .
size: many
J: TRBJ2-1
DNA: TGTGCCAGCAGCCGAGGTGGTGGTTGGGGTAGCATTCATGAGCAGTTCTTC
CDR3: CASSRGGGWGSIHEQFF

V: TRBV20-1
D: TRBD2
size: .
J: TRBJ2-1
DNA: TGCAGTGCTAGCGGGAGGGCCCTCTTCTTC
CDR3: CSASGRALFF

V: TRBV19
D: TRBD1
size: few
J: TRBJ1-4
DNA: TGTGCCACCGCCGAGGGGGCGAATAATGAAAAACTGTTTTTT
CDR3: CATAEGANNEKLFF

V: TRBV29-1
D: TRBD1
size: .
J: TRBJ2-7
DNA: TGCAGCGTTGATGGGACAGGCTCCTACGAGCAGTACTTC
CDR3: CSVDGTGSYEQYF

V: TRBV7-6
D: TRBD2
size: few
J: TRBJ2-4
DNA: TGTGCCAGCAGCCCCTCAGCGGGAGTATCGAACATTCAGTACTTC
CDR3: CASSPSAGVSNIQYF

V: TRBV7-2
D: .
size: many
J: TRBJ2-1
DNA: TGTGCCAGCAGCTCCTCGACAGGACGTAATAGGAATGAGCAGTTCTTC
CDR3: CASSSSTGRNRNEQFF

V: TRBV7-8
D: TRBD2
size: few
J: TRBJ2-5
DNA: TGTGCCAGCAGCTTAGGTGTAGCGGGAGGACAACATCAAGAGACCCAGTACTTC
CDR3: CASSLGVAGGQHQETQYF

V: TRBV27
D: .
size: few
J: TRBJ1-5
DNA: TGTGCCAGCAGTACAATTCGGGGCCAGCCCCAGCATTTT
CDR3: CASSTIRGQPQHF

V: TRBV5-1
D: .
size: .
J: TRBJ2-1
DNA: TGCGCCAGCAGCTTTAGAGGGAGCGGAGGTGAGCAGTTCTTC
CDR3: CASSFRGSGGEQFF

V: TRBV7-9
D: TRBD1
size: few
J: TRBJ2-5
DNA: TGTGCCAGCAGCGCCGGGACAGATCATCAAGAGACCCAGTACTTC
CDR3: CASSAGTDHQETQYF

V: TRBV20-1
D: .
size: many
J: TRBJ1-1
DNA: TGCAGTGCTAGCAGACAGGCCCATGAAGCTTTCTTT
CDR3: CSASRQAHEAFF

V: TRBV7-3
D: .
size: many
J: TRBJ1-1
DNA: TGTGCCAGCAGCCCGGGGTGGGGAGCGAACACTGAAGCTTTCTTT
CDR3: CASSPGWGANTEAFF

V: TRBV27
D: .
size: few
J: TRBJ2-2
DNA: TGTGCCAGCAGTTCGCCGACTAGGAACACCGGGGAGCTGTTTTTT
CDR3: CASSSPTRNTGELFF

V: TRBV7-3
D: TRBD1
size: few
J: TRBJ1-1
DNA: TGTGCCAGCAGCCCAACAGGGGCCGGAGGAGCCACTGAAGCTTTCTTT
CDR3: CASSPTGAGGATEAFF

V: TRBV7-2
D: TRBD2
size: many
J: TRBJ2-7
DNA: TGTGCCAGCAGCAAACGACCTAGCGGGTTTCCGGGCGAGCAGTACTTC
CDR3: CASSKRPSGFPGEQYF

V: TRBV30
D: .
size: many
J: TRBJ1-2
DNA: TGTGCCTCCAAACAGGCTGGTCGTGACTACACCTTC
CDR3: CASKQAGRDYTF

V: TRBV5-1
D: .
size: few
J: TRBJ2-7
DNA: TGCGCCAGCAGTCAAGACCATGGCCTATCCTACGAGCAGTACTTC
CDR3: CASSQDHGLSYEQYF

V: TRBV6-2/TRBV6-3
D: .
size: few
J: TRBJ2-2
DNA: TGTGCCAGCAGTTTCAAGCGGGCTAACACCGGGGAGCTGTTTTTT
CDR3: CASSFKRANTGELFF

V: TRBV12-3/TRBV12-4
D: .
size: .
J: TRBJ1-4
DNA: TGTGCCAGCAGTTTGAACGAAAAACTGTTTTTT
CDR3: CASSLNEKLFF

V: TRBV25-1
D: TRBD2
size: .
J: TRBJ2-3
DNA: TGTGCCAGCAGTGATCTAGCGGGGCTCACAGATACGCAGTATTTT
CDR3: CASSDLAGLTDTQYF

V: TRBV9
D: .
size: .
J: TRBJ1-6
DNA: TGTGCCAGCAGCCCAACTACAGGGTCACCCCTCCACTTT
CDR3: CASSPTTGSPLHF

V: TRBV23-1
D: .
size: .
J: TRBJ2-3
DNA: TGCGCCAGCAGTCATCACACGGCAGCAGGGCCAAGCACAGATACGCAGTATTTT
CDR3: CASSHHTAAGPSTDTQYF

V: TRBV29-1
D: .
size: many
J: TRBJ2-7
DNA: TGCAGCGTCCGGAGATCCCCGGTTGGGGAGCAGTACTTC
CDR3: CSVRRSPVGEQYF

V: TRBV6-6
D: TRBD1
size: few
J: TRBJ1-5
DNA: TGTGCCAGCAGTGACGGACAGGGGTTGTCCAATCAGCCCCAGCATTTT
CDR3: CASSDGQGLSNQPQHF

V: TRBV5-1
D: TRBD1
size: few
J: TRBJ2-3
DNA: TGCGCCAGCAGCCTGACCCGGGACAGGGGGACAGATACGCAGTATTTT
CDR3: CASSLTRDRGTDTQYF

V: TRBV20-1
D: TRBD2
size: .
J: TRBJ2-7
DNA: TGCAGTGCTAGAGACGATGCTAGCGGGCTCTACGAGCAGTACTTC
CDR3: CSARDDASGLYEQYF

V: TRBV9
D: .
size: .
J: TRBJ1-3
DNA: TGTGCCAGCAGCGTAGAGGCCAGAACTGGAAACACCATATATTTT
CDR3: CASSVEARTGNTIYF

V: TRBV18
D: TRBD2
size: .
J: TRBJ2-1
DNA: TGTGCCAGCTTTCTAGCGGTCCAAGCCTACAATGAGCAGTTCTTC
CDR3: CASFLAVQAYNEQFF

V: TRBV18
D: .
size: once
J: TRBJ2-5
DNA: TGTGCCAGCTCACGCGGAGGGGAGGAACAAGAGACCCAGTACTTC
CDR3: CASSRGGEEQETQYF

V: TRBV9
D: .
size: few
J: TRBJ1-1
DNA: TGTGCCAGCAGCGTAGCAGGGTACGCGAACACTGAAGCTTTCTTT
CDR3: CASSVAGYANTEAFF

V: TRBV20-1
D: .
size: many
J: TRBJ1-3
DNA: TGCAGTGCGAGCTCTGGAAACACCATATATTTT
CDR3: CSASSGNTIYF

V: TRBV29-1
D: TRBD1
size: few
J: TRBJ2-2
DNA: TGCAGCGCACGGCCCTCAGGGGGCTCGGGCACCGGGGAGCTGTTTTTT
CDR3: CSARPSGGSGTGELFF

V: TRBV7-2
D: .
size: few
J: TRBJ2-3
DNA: TGTGCCAGCAGCTTAGGCGGGACCCGCACAGATACGCAGTATTTT
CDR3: CASSLGGTRTDTQYF

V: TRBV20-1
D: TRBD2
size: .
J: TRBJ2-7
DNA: TGCAGTGCTAGAGGGCCGGCTAGCGGGAGAGGAACCTACGAGCAGTACTTC
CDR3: CSARGPASGRGTYEQYF

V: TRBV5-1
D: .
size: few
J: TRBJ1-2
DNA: TGCGCCAGCAGCTTGGATCCAGGGGTAAGAGATGGCTACACCTTC
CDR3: CASSLDPGVRDGYTF

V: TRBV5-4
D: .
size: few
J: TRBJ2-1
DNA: TGTGCCAGCAGCCCCGGTAGCGGCTCCTCCAATGAGCAGTTCTTC
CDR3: CASSPGSGSSNEQFF